This record looks at one TCR beta chain sequence and its context. Unique molecular identifiers were incorporated when the TCRbeta library was constructed. One entry per CDR3 protein results from TCRdb running MiXCR on the PCR reads. Counted here are approximately 510,000 distinct CDR3 sequences, 18% occurring once; the ten biggest clones make up 3.3%. This CDR3 spans 14 amino acids. Germline values: CDR1 DFQATT, CDR2 SNEGSKA (reference sequence). V was clipped by 1 base and J by 4 bases; unmatched bases: 4. This specimen comes from a study of T-cell reconstitution after alpha-beta-depleted transplantation in children.

The starting material was PBMCs from the stem cell graft donor, obtained from the stem cell graft. The TCR comes from a human donor who donated a stem cell graft to a child with acute lymphoblastic leukemia. The V call is TRBV20-1, the J call TRBJ1-1; 9 positions match TRBD1. In DNA, the CDR3 is TGCAGTGCTAGAGGCTCGGACAGGGGCACTGAAGCTTTCTTT. Residues: CSARGSDRGTEAFF.